The source of this T cell receptor (beta chain) is a study of blood T cell repertoires in COVID-19. Study as a whole: Material from acute and convalescent COVID-19 was sourced from the United States, Italy and Spain.

The data were produced by immunoSEQ multiplex PCR, yet TCRdb's version contains in-frame clones alone and is incomplete. The profile shows about 88,000 clones, around nine tenths of them singletons. V gave up 6 bases and J gave up 5 bases, with 16 bases separating them. Germline lookup yields CDR1 MDHEN and CDR2 SYDVKM. The CDR3 loop spans 14 amino acids. Sequencing was done on a sample of peripheral blood. This sequence joins TRBV28 and TRBJ2-5; D is perhaps TRBD1 (6 bases). The origin of this receptor is a woman aged 80 or over with acute or convalescent COVID-19. CDR3 sequence (DNA): TGTGCCAGCAGGGCCTCAGGGGAATGGGAGACCCAGTACTTC. Translation: CASRASGEWETQYF.